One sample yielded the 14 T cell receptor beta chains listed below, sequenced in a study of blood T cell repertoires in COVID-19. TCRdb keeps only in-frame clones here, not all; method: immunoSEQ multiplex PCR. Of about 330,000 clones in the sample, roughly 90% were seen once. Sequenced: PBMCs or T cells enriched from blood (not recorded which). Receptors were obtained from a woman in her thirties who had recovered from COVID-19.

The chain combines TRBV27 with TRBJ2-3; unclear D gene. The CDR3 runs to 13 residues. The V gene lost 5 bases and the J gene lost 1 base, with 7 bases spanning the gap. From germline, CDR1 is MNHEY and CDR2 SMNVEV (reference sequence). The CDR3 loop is CASSPRGTDTQYF. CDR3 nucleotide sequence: TGTGCCAGCAGTCCCCGGGGCACAGATACGCAGTATTTT.

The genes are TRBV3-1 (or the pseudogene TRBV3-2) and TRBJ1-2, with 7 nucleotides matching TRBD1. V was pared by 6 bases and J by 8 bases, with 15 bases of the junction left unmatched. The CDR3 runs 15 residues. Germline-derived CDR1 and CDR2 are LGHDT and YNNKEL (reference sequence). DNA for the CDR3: TGTGCCAGCAGTCAGAACAGGGGCCTAACGAGGGGCTACACCTTC. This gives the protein CASSQNRGLTRGYTF.

The CDR3: CASSYSRSQPQHF. CDR3 sequence (DNA): TGTGCCAGCAGTTACTCGAGGTCCCAGCCCCAGCATTTT. The V and J genes are TRBV6-5 and TRBJ1-5, with D unresolved. The CDR3 has 13 amino acids. Per germline, CDR1 MNHEY and CDR2 SVGAGI. Trimming shortened V by 0 bases and J by 7 bases, and 7 bases separated the two germline ends.

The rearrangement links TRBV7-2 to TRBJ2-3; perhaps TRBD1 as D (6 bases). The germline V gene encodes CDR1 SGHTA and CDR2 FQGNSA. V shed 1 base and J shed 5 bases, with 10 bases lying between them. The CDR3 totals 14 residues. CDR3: CASSLVGGRDTQYF. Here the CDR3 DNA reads TGTGCCAGCAGCTTAGTAGGGGGACGAGATACGCAGTATTTT.

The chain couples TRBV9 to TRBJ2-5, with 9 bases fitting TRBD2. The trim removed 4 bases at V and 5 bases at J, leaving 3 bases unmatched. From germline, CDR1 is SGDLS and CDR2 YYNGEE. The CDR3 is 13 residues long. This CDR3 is CASSRTSGETQYF. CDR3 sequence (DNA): TGTGCCAGCAGCCGCACTAGCGGGGAGACCCAGTACTTC. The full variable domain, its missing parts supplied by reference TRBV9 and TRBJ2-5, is DSGVTQTPKHLITATGQRVTLRCSPRSGDLSVYWYQQSLDQGLQFLIQYYNGEERAKGNILERFSAQQFPDLHSELNLSSLELGDSALYFCASSRTSGETQYFGPGTRLLVL.

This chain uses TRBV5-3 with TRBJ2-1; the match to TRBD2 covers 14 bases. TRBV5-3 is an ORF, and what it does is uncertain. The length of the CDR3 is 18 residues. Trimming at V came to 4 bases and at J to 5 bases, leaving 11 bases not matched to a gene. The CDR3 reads CARSPGPGLAGVNNEQFF. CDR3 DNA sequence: TGTGCCAGAAGCCCCGGACCGGGACTAGCGGGGGTCAACAATGAGCAGTTCTTC.

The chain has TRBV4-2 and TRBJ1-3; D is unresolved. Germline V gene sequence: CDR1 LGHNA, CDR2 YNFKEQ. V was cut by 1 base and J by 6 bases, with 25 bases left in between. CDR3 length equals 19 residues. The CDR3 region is CASSQGFTLSFPVQNTIYF. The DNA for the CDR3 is TGTGCCAGCAGCCAAGGGTTTACCTTAAGTTTCCCGGTCCAAAACACCATATATTTT.

CDR3 DNA sequence: TGCGCCAGCAGCCAAGGGATGGTAGCGGGCAGCACAGATACGCAGTATTTT. This gives the protein CASSQGMVAGSTDTQYF. The V gene is TRBV4-1, the J gene TRBJ2-3, with 7 bases aligning to TRBD2. The CDR3 runs to 17 residues. J was trimmed by 0 bases and V by 1 base; bases with no gene match: 7. Germline V gene sequence: CDR1 MGHRA, CDR2 YSYEKL.

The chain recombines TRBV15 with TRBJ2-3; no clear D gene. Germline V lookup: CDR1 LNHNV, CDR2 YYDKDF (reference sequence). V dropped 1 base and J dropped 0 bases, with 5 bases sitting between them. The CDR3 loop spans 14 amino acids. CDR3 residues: CATSRVGSTDTQYF. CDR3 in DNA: TGTGCCACCAGCAGAGTCGGGAGCACAGATACGCAGTATTTT. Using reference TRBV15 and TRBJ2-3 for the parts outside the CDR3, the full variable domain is DAMVIQNPRYQVTQFGKPVTLSCSQTLNHNVMYWYQQKSSQAPKLLFHYYDKDFNNEADTPDNFQSRRPNTSFCFLDIRSPGLGDTAMYLCATSRVGSTDTQYFGPGTRLTVL.

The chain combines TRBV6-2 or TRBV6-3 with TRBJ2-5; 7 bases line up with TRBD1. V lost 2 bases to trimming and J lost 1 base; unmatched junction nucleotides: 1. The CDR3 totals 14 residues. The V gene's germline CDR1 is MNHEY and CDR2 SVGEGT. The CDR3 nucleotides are TGTGCCAGCAGTTACAGGGGGCGCCAAGAGACCCAGTACTTC. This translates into CASSYRGRQETQYF.

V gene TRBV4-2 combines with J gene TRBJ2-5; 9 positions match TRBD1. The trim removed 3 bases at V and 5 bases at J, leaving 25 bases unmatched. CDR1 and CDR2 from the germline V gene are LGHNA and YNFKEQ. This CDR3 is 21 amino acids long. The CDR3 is CASSQHPRPTGTGSIPETQYF. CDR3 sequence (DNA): TGTGCCAGCAGCCAGCACCCTCGACCGACCGGGACAGGGTCAATACCCGAGACCCAGTACTTC.

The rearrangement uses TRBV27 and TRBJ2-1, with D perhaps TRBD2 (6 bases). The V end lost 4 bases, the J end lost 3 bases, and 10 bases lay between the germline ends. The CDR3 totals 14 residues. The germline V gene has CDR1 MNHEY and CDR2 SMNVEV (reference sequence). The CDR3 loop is CASSSWTNYNEQFF. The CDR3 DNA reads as TGTGCCAGCAGTTCCTGGACTAACTACAATGAGCAGTTCTTC.

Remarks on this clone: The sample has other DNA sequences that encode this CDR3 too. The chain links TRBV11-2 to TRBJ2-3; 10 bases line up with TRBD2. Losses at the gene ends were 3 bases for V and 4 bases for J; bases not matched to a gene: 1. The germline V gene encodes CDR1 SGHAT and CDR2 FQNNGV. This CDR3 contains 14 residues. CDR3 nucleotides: TGTGCCAGCAGCTTGCTAGCGGGGGCAGATACGCAGTATTTT. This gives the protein CASSLLAGADTQYF.

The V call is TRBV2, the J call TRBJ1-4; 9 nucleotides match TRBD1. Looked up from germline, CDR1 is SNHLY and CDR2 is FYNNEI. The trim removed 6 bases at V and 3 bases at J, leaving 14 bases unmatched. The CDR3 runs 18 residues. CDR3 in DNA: TGTGCCAGCAGCCAATCCGGGACAGGGCTGCGGGCTAATGAAAAACTGTTTTTT. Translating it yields CASSQSGTGLRANEKLFF.